This record concerns one TCR beta chain sequence. This sample was included in a study of T-cell reconstitution after alpha-beta-depleted transplantation in children. TCRbeta library preparation incorporated unique molecular identifiers. TCRdb recomputed calls from the PCR reads with MiXCR, one row per CDR3 protein. Here the sample spans a few hundred thousand distinct CDR3 sequences, 9% to 12% being singletons. Losses at the gene ends were 6 bases for V and 0 bases for J; bases not matched to a gene: 11. CDR3 length: 17 amino acids. Germline lookup yields CDR1 DFQATT and CDR2 SNEGSKA (reference sequence).

The TCR originated in a human donor who donated a stem cell graft to a child with acute lymphoblastic leukemia. J is TRBJ2-3 and V is TRBV20-1; 11 nucleotides line up with TRBD2. The sample consisted of PBMCs from the stem cell graft donor, taken from the stem cell graft. This chain's CDR3 is CSAQVAGGGSSTDTQYF. CDR3 coding DNA: TGCAGTGCCCAGGTAGCGGGAGGGGGATCTAGCACAGATACGCAGTATTTT.